Listed here are 11 T cell receptor beta chains from one sample, sequenced in a study of blood T cells in healthy people across ages. A sample-barcoded 5' primer and a J-beta primer mix were used in a second PCR of roughly 7 to 12 cycles. TCRdb recomputed calls from the 5' RACE reads with MiXCR, one row per CDR3 protein. The repertoire holds 450,000 to 700,000 distinct CDR3 sequences, with 25% to 30% as singletons. The sample comprised blood. These receptors all stem from a woman in her seventies in good health.

J is TRBJ2-7 and V is TRBV7-9; D is unclear. V was cut by 5 bases and J by 4 bases, with 12 bases left in between. This CDR3 has 13 amino acids. The germline V gene has CDR1 SEHNR and CDR2 FQNEAQ (reference sequence). In DNA, the CDR3 is TGTGCCAGCAGCCTCGGTCTGGAGTACGAGCAGTACTTC. Translated, it gives CASSLGLEYEQYF.

A few counts support this clonotype. This could be a read error, since a much larger clone is one nucleotide away. The chain recombines TRBV20-1 with TRBJ2-7, with 11 positions matching TRBD2. Germline V CDR1 and CDR2: DFQATT, SNEGSKA (reference sequence). The CDR3 has 15 residues. The CDR3 loop reads CSANQLAGVYNERFF. The CDR3 DNA is TGCAGTGCTAACCAACTAGCGGGGGTGTACAATGAGCGGTTCTTC.

The V and J genes are TRBV20-1 and TRBJ2-5, with a possible D match to TRBD2 (6 bases). Germline CDR1 and CDR2: DFQATT and SNEGSKA (reference sequence). Trimming pared 4 bases from V and 0 bases from J, leaving 9 bases between. The CDR3 runs 13 residues. CDR3: CSATGVYQETQYF. As DNA, the CDR3 is TGCAGTGCTACGGGGGTCTACCAAGAGACCCAGTACTTC.

This chain uses TRBV7-9 with TRBJ1-4, with a possible D match to TRBD1 (5 bases). The V gene lost 1 base and the J gene lost 8 bases, with 14 bases spanning the gap. The CDR3 runs to 15 residues. Germline CDR1 reads SEHNR; CDR2 reads FQNEAQ (reference sequence). As DNA, the CDR3 is TGTGCCAGCAGCTTAGTAGGGGCGCGGGAAGAAAAACTGTTTTTT. Its translation: CASSLVGAREEKLFF.

This clonotype has more than one count but fewer than ten. V gene TRBV9 combines with J gene TRBJ1-4; a weak D match, TRBD1 (5 bases). Per germline, CDR1 SGDLS and CDR2 YYNGEE. Trimming cost V 4 bases and J 8 bases, with 18 bases left between them. This CDR3 spans 15 amino acids. The CDR3 loop is CASSTAGTWGEKLFF. In nucleotides, the CDR3 is TGTGCCAGCAGCACCGCCGGGACCTGGGGGGAAAAACTGTTTTTT.

This clonotype was counted at least ten times. CDR3 in amino acids: CSARVGGADYEQYF. For the CDR3, the DNA is TGCAGTGCTAGAGTAGGGGGGGCCGACTACGAGCAGTACTTC. The chain links TRBV20-1 to TRBJ2-7, with a weak D call TRBD2 (7 bases). The V gene's germline CDR1 is DFQATT and CDR2 SNEGSKA (reference sequence). The CDR3 covers 14 residues. Trimming took 1 base from V and 3 from J, leaving 13 bases between them.

The rearrangement links TRBV6-2 or TRBV6-3 to TRBJ2-7, with D perhaps TRBD2 (6 bases). V was shortened by 5 bases and J by 4 bases, with 18 bases between the two germline ends. The CDR3 spans 15 residues. Germline CDR1 MNHEY, CDR2 SVGEGT. As DNA, the CDR3 is TGTGCCAGCAGTGAGGGACTCCTTCAGACGTACGAGCAGTACTTC. This gives the protein CASSEGLLQTYEQYF.

This clonotype has only one observation. The rearrangement joins TRBV6-5 to TRBJ1-4, with D possibly matching TRBD1 (6 bases). The CDR3 extends over 14 amino acids. Between the trimmed V and J ends, which lost 2 bases and 8 bases, there was a span of 12 bases. Germline assignment: CDR1 MNHEY and CDR2 SVGAGI. CDR3 sequence reads: CASSYGGRGEKLFF. The CDR3 DNA reads TGTGCCAGCAGTTACGGGGGGCGAGGAGAAAAACTGTTTTTT.

The rearrangement joins TRBV4-1 to TRBJ2-3, with a possible D match to TRBD2 (5 bases). Germline V gives CDR1 MGHRA, CDR2 YSYEKL. The CDR3 extends over 15 amino acids. V gave up 1 base and J gave up 2 bases, with 10 bases separating them. The CDR3 protein is CASSQGLANTDTQYF. For the CDR3, the DNA is TGCGCCAGCAGCCAAGGCCTAGCCAACACAGATACGCAGTATTTT.

This rearrangement joins TRBV4-1 to TRBJ2-7; D may be TRBD2 (6 bases). CDR3 length equals 17 residues. With 3 bases removed from V and 7 bases from J, the gap between germline ends came to 25 bases. Germline values: CDR1 MGHRA, CDR2 YSYEKL. Here the CDR3 reads CASSHARDSNLRWEQYF. The CDR3, as DNA: TGCGCCAGCAGCCACGCTCGGGACTCGAACCTGAGGTGGGAGCAGTACTTC.

The chain is built from TRBV29-1 and TRBJ1-2, with D perhaps matching TRBD1 (5 bases). Germline assignment: CDR1 SQVTM and CDR2 ANQGSEA. The CDR3 totals 15 residues. Between the trimmed V and J ends, which lost 4 bases and 0 bases, there was a span of 15 bases. CDR3 protein: CSVGLTGAPNYGYTF. The CDR3 DNA sequence: TGCAGCGTTGGACTCACCGGGGCCCCTAACTATGGCTACACCTTC.